The 11 T cell receptor beta chains listed next were all sequenced from one sample in a study of CD8 T cells in Susac syndrome. With random hexamers, reverse transcription was performed on roughly 0.5 to 1 ug of RNA. TCRdb analysed the immunoSEQ multiplex PCR reads with MiXCR anew, one entry per CDR3 protein. The repertoire holds fewer than 100,000 distinct CDR3 sequences, with 75% to 95% as singletons. Sequenced input: CD8+ T cells from PBMCs. These receptors were collected from a human donor with multiple sclerosis.

The chain joins TRBV2 to TRBJ2-1, with 13 bases matching TRBD2. The junction had 6 bases not matched to a gene; V was cut back by 8 bases and J by 8 bases. The length of the CDR3 is 14 residues. CDR1 and CDR2 from the germline V gene are SNHLY and FYNNEI. The CDR3 spells CASSGLAGVYEQFF. Written as DNA, the CDR3 is TGTGCCAGCTCCGGACTAGCGGGAGTATATGAGCAGTTCTTC.

The rearrangement uses TRBV2 and TRBJ2-2; D may be TRBD1 or TRBD2 (5 bases each). Germline V gives CDR1 SNHLY, CDR2 FYNNEI. V lost 6 bases and J lost 6, with 11 bases in between. This CDR3 contains 13 residues. CDR3 in amino acids: CASRGLGAGELFF. In nucleotides, the CDR3 is TGTGCCAGCAGGGGCCTGGGGGCCGGGGAGCTGTTTTTT.

The genes are TRBV12-5 and TRBJ1-3; D unclear. The V and J ends lost 8 bases and 2 bases respectively, with 10 bases between them. Germline assignment: CDR1 LGHNT and CDR2 FRNRAP. The CDR3 spans 13 residues. As DNA, the CDR3 is TGTGCTAGTACAAGAGGGCCTGGAAACACCATATATTTT. Amino acids: CASTRGPGNTIYF.

The sample holds one count of this clonotype. This chain links TRBV7-6 with TRBJ2-2, with D perhaps TRBD2 (5 bases). Between the trimmed V and J ends, which lost 0 bases and 7 bases, there was a span of 12 bases. The CDR3 has 15 amino acids. Per the germline V gene, CDR1 is SGHVS and CDR2 is FNYEAQ. CDR3 sequence (DNA): TGTGCCAGCAGCTTAGCTACGGCCGAGGGCGGGGAGCTGTTTTTT. Its translation is CASSLATAEGGELFF.

The gene calls are TRBV6-2 or TRBV6-3 and TRBJ2-7; no firm D call. CDR1 is MNHEY and CDR2 is SVGEGT in the germline V gene. This CDR3 has 15 amino acids. V was pared by 2 bases and J by 2 bases, with 13 bases between. CDR3 nucleotide sequence: TGTGCCAGCAGTTACCCCCGGATGCCGCCCTACGAGCAGTACTTC. This translates into CASSYPRMPPYEQYF.

V usage is TRBV7-3 and J usage is TRBJ2-1; TRBD2 is a possible D gene (5 bases). Trimming removed 0 bases from V and 9 bases from J, with 12 bases in between. The CDR3 sequence is 14 residues long. Looked up from germline, CDR1 is SGHTA and CDR2 is FQGTGA. As DNA, the CDR3 is TGTGCCAGCAGCTTAACTGGTAGCGTTCCTGAGCAGTTCTTC. Its translation: CASSLTGSVPEQFF.

This rearrangement joins TRBV12-3 or TRBV12-4 to TRBJ1-1; perhaps TRBD1 as D (6 bases). This CDR3 is built from 15 residues. Trimming left V 5 bases short and J 4 bases short, with 17 bases between. CDR3: CASSPPPQGLTEAFF. CDR3 in DNA: TGTGCCAGCAGTCCCCCCCCACAGGGACTCACTGAAGCTTTCTTT.

There are a few counts of this clonotype. The rearrangement joins TRBV27 to TRBJ2-7, with D perhaps given as TRBD1 or TRBD2 (5 bases each). V lost 5 bases and J lost 4, with 12 bases in between. From germline, CDR1 is MNHEY and CDR2 SMNVEV (reference sequence). The CDR3 runs to 13 residues. The CDR3 DNA sequence: TGTGCCAGCAGTCCCGGGACGGGGTACGAGCAGTACTTC. Translated: CASSPGTGYEQYF.

V is TRBV9 and J is TRBJ2-3, with 7 bases matching TRBD2. CDR1 and CDR2 from the germline V gene are SGDLS and YYNGEE. This CDR3 has 17 residues. J gave up 0 bases and V 0 bases, and 7 bases lay outside the gene matches. CDR3 sequence (DNA): TGTGCCAGCAGCGTAGAGGGTAGCGGGCTAAGCACAGATACGCAGTATTTT. It specifies CASSVEGSGLSTDTQYF.

The genes are TRBV12-3 or TRBV12-4 and TRBJ2-7; D assignment may be TRBD1 or TRBD2 (5 bases each). V was clipped by 6 bases and J by 0 bases, with 21 bases between them. This CDR3 comprises 17 residues. This CDR3 reads CASSPPQGGLSSYEQYF. The CDR3 nucleotides read TGTGCCAGCAGCCCTCCCCAGGGCGGGTTGAGCTCCTACGAGCAGTACTTC.

CDR3: CASSFRGQPQHF. The CDR3, as DNA: TGTGCCAGCAGCTTCAGGGGTCAGCCCCAGCATTTT. The chain uses TRBV6-4 and TRBJ1-5; a weak D match, TRBD1 (6 bases). Germline V lookup: CDR1 MRHNA, CDR2 SNTAGT. Between the trimmed V and J ends, which lost 6 bases and 6 bases, there was a span of 9 bases. This CDR3 is built from 12 residues.